Listed below are T cell receptor beta chains from one sample, sequenced in a study of blood T cell repertoires in COVID-19. Libraries were prepared by immunoSEQ multiplex PCR; TCRdb keeps only in-frame clonotypes and omits some of them. Among a few hundred thousand clones listed, about four fifths were seen once. The sample consisted of peripheral blood. The origin of the receptors is a woman aged 18-29 years with acute or convalescent COVID-19. Each CDR3 is given with its conserved first and last residue. The order of the fields is CDR3 length, D gene, J gene, V gene, clone size, CDR3 protein, CDR3 DNA. The D gene is left open where the match is weak. Clone size appears in some rows only: once, few, many, or a class for an expanded clone.

CDR3 length: 14
D gene: NA
J gene: TRBJ1-6
V gene: TRBV28
clone size: NA
CDR3 protein: CASANQVYNSPLHF
CDR3 DNA: TGTGCCAGCGCCAACCAGGTTTATAATTCACCCCTCCACTTT

CDR3 length: 16
D gene: TRBD1
J gene: TRBJ1-4
V gene: TRBV19
clone size: NA
CDR3 protein: CASSQQTGRSNEKLFF
CDR3 DNA: TGTGCCAGTAGTCAACAGACAGGGAGGAGTAATGAAAAACTGTTTTTT

CDR3 length: 16
D gene: TRBD2
J gene: TRBJ2-2
V gene: TRBV6-5
clone size: NA
CDR3 protein: CASSYGTSGITGELFF
CDR3 DNA: TGTGCCAGCAGTTATGGGACTAGCGGCATCACCGGGGAGCTGTTTTTT

CDR3 length: 17
D gene: TRBD1
J gene: TRBJ2-5
V gene: TRBV7-6
clone size: NA
CDR3 protein: CASSLYIAQGWQETQYF
CDR3 DNA: TGTGCCAGCAGCTTATATATCGCACAGGGGTGGCAAGAGACCCAGTACTTC

CDR3 length: 15
D gene: NA
J gene: TRBJ2-3
V gene: TRBV7-2
clone size: NA
CDR3 protein: CASSLVGDYTDTQYF
CDR3 DNA: TGTGCCAGCAGCTTAGTTGGAGATTACACAGATACGCAGTATTTT

CDR3 length: 16
D gene: NA
J gene: TRBJ2-5
V gene: TRBV28
clone size: NA
CDR3 protein: CASSFALVVHQETQYF
CDR3 DNA: TGTGCCAGCAGTTTCGCCCTAGTCGTCCACCAAGAGACCCAGTACTTC

CDR3 length: 14
D gene: TRBD2
J gene: TRBJ2-1
V gene: TRBV10-3
clone size: many
CDR3 protein: CAISPSGSDDEQFF
CDR3 DNA: TGTGCCATCAGCCCGAGCGGGAGCGACGATGAGCAGTTCTTC

CDR3 length: 13
D gene: TRBD1
J gene: TRBJ2-5
V gene: TRBV13
clone size: NA
CDR3 protein: CASSYRGRETQYF
CDR3 DNA: TGTGCCAGCAGCTACAGGGGGCGAGAGACCCAGTACTTC

CDR3 length: 16
D gene: NA
J gene: TRBJ2-7
V gene: TRBV12-2
clone size: NA
CDR3 protein: CASRLSITSGTYEQYF
CDR3 DNA: TGTGCAAGTCGCTTATCCATCACTAGCGGGACCTACGAGCAGTACTTC

CDR3 length: 15
D gene: NA
J gene: TRBJ2-2
V gene: TRBV2
clone size: NA
CDR3 protein: CASSKVGAGTGELFF
CDR3 DNA: TGTGCCAGCAGTAAAGTGGGGGCTGGAACCGGGGAGCTGTTTTTT